This TCR beta chain originates from a study of shared clonotypes between healthy human individuals. About the study: Per donor, three plates held CD4 naive cells, three held CD4 memory, two held CD8 naive and one held CD8 memory.

Per sorted-subset replicate PCR, input was 200 to 250 ng DNA, representing 30,000 or so T cell genomes. The data were produced by immunoSEQ multiplex PCR, yet TCRdb's version contains in-frame clones alone and is incomplete. The table lists about 2.2 million clones, more than 85% of them singletons, with 1.5% to 2% in the top ten. Positively selected for CCR7, the CD45RO-negative cells used as naive CD8 cells excluded terminally differentiated effector memory CD45RA+ cells. V was shortened by 1 base and J by 0 bases, with 1 base between the two germline ends. The CDR3 length is 13 residues. CDR1 and CDR2 from the germline V gene are SEHNR and FQNEAQ (reference sequence). Findings and caveats of the study: Generation probabilities of non-shared clonotypes were lower (relative to those shared by all four donors). Sharing across several donors was seen in 4% to 5% of naive CD4 clonotypes.

About this clone itself: Its antigen is not known. Other DNA sequences in this specimen translate into the identical CDR3.

The V gene is TRBV7-9, the J gene TRBJ1-5; the D is unclear. The clonotype comes from a man aged 18-30 years in good health. Some clones in this sample may be carry-over from other donors' samples. The sequencing sample was made of naive CD8+ T cells from PBMCs. CDR3 region: CASSLDSNQPQHF. The CDR3 region has the DNA TGTGCCAGCAGCTTAGATAGCAATCAGCCCCAGCATTTT.